The entry that follows covers one T cell receptor (beta chain) sequence. Its antigen is not known. The source of the sample is a study of cytomegalovirus exposure and HLA in healthy donors. Findings of the study overall: Across donors, sequencing depth was assumed by presence/absence analyses to be roughly uniform.

The CDR3 extends over 16 amino acids. Trimming cost V 1 base and J 3 bases, with 13 bases left between them. Per germline, CDR1 SGHRS and CDR2 YFSETQ. A multiplex PCR was run with 60 Vbeta primers and 13 Jbeta primers. Data came from immunoSEQ multiplex PCR; TCRdb stores just in-frame clones and leaves some out. Among 180,000 or so clones listed, approximately 80% were seen once. Sample: PBMCs. The chain has TRBV5-1 and TRBJ1-4; tentative D call: TRBD1 (5 bases). This receptor was obtained from a woman aged 45-65 years in good health and CMV-seronegative. CDR3 DNA: TGCGCCAGCAGCTTGTCCAGGGAAAACGCTAATGAAAAACTGTTTTTT. Amino acid sequence: CASSLSRENANEKLFF.